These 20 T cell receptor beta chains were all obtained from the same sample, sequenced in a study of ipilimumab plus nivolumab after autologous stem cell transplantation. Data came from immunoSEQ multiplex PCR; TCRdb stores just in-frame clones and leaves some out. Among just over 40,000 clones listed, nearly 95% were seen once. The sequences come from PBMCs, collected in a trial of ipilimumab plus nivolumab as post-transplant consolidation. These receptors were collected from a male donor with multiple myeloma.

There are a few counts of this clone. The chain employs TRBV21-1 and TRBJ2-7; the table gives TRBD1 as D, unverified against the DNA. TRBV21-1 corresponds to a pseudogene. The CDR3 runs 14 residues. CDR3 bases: TGTGCCAGCAGCAAAGAAGGGGGCAACTACGAGCAGTACTTC. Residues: CASSKEGGNYEQYF.

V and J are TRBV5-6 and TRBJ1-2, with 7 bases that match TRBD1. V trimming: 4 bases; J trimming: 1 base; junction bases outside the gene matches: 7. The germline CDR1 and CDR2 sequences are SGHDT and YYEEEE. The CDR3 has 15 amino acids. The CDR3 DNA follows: TGTGCCAGCAGCGTGGACAGGAAGTTTAACTATGGCTACACCTTC. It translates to CASSVDRKFNYGYTF.

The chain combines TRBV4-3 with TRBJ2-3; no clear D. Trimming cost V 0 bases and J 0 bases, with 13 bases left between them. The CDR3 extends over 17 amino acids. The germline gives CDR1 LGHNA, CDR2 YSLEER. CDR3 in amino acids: CASSQDRNRFSTDTQYF. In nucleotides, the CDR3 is TGCGCCAGCAGCCAAGATCGCAACAGATTTAGCACAGATACGCAGTATTTT.

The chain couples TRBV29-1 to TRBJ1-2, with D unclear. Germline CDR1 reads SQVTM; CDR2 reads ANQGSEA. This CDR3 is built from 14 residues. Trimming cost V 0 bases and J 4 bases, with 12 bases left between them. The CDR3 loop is CSVEDPRAGYGYTF. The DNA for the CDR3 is TGCAGCGTTGAAGATCCTCGGGCTGGCTATGGCTACACCTTC.

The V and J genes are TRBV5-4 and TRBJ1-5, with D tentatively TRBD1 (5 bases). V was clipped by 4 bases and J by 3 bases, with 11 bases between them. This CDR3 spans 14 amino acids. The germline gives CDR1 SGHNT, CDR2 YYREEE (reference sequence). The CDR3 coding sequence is TGTGCCAGCAGCCCCGGGGCTCACAATCAGCCCCAGCATTTT. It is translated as CASSPGAHNQPQHF.

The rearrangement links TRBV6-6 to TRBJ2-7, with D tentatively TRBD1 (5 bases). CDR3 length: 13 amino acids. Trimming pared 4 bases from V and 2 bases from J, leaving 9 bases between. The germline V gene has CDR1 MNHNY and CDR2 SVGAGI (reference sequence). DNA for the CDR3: TGTGCCAGCAGTTTGACAGATGCCTACGAGCAGTACTTC. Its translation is CASSLTDAYEQYF.

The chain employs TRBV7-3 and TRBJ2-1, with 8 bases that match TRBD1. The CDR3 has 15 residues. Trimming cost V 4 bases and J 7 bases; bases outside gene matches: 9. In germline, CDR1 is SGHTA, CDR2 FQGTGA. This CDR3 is CASSSPGGVRNEQFF. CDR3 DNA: TGTGCCAGCAGCTCACCAGGGGGCGTTCGGAATGAGCAGTTCTTC.

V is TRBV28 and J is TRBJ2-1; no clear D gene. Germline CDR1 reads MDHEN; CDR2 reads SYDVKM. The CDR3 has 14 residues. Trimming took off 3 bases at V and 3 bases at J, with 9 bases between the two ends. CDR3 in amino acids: CASSFRQLYNEQFF. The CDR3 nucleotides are TGTGCCAGCAGTTTTCGGCAACTCTACAATGAGCAGTTCTTC.

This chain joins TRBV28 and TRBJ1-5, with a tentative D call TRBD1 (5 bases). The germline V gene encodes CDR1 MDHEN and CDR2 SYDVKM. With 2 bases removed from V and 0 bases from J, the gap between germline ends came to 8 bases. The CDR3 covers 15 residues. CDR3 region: CASSLDSYSNQPQHF. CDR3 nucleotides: TGTGCCAGCAGTTTAGACAGCTATAGCAATCAGCCCCAGCATTTT.

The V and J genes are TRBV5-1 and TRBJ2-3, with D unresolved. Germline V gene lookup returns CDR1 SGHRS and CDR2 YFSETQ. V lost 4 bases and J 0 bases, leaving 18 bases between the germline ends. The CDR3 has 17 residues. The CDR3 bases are TGCGCCAGCAGCCGCGGCGGAGCCTCCCCTAGCACAGATACGCAGTATTTT. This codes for CASSRGGASPSTDTQYF.

CDR3 sequence reads: CASSLLEDRETQYF. The CDR3 bases are TGTGCCAGCAGCTTACTCGAAGATAGAGAGACCCAGTACTTC. V usage is TRBV7-7 and J usage is TRBJ2-5; D is unclear. Germline CDR1 SSHAT, CDR2 FNYEAQ (reference sequence). V dropped 2 bases and J dropped 4 bases, with 11 bases sitting between them. The CDR3 is made up of 14 amino acids. The variable domain in full, completed from reference TRBV7-7 and TRBJ2-5, reads GAGVSQSPRYKVTKRGQDVTLRCDPISSHATLYWYQQALGQGPEFLTYFNYEAQPDKSGLPSDRFSAERPEGSISTLTIQRTEQRDSAMYRCASSLLEDRETQYFGPGTRLLVL.

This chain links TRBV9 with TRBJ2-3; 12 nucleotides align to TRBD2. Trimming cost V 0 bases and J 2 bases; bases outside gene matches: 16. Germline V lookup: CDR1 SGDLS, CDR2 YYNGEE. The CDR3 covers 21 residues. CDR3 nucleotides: TGTGCCAGCAGCGTAGAGGGCAGGGATTGGGCTAGCGGGAGGGCCACAGATACGCAGTATTTT. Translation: CASSVEGRDWASGRATDTQYF.

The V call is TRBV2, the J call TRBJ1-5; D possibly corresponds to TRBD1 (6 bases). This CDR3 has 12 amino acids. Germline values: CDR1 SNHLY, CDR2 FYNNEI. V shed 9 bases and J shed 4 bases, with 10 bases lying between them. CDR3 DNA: TGTGCCAGTAAAGGGGGGAATCAGCCCCAGCATTTT. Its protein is CASKGGNQPQHF. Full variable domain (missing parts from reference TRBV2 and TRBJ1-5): EPEVTQTPSHQVTQMGQEVILRCVPISNHLYFYWYRQILGQKVEFLVSFYNNEISEKSEIFDDQFSVERPDGSNFTLKIRSTKLEDSAMYFCASKGGNQPQHFGDGTRLSIL.

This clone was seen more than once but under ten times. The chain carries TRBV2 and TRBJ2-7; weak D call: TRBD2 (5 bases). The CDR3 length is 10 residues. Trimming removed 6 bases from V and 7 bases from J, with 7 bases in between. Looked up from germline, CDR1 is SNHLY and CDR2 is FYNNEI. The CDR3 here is CASRTGEQYF. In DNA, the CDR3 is TGTGCCAGCAGGACGGGGGAGCAGTACTTC.

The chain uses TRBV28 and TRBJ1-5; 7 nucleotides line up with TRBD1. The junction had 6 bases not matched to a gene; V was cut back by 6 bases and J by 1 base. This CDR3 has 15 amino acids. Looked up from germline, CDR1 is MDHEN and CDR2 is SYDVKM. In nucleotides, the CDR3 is TGTGCCAGCAGGGGGGGGACAGCAAGCAATCAGCCCCAGCATTTT. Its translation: CASRGGTASNQPQHF.

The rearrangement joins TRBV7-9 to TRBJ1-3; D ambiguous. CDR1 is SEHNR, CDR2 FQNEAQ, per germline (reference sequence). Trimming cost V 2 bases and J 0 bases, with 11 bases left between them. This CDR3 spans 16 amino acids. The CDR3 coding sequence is TGTGCCAGCAGCTTAATTCCGGCTATCTCTGGAAACACCATATATTTT. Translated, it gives CASSLIPAISGNTIYF.

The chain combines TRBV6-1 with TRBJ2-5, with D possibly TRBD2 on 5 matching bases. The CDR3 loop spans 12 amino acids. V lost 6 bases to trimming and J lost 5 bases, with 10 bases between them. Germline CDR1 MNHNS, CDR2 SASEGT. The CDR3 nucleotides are TGTGCCAGCAGGAGGGTGGTGGAGACCCAGTACTTC. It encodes CASRRVVETQYF.

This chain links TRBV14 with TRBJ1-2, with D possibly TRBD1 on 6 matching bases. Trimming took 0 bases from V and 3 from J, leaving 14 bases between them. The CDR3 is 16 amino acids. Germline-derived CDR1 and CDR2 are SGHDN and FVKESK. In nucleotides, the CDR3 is TGTGCCAGCAGCCAAGAACCCGGGGGCAGGCACTATGGCTACACCTTC. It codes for CASSQEPGGRHYGYTF.

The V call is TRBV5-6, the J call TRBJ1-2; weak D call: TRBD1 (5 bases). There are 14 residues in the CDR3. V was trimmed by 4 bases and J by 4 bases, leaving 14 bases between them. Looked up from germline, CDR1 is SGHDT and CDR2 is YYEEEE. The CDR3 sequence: CASSVGGVFYGYTF. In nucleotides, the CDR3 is TGTGCCAGCAGCGTGGGAGGGGTCTTCTATGGCTACACCTTC.

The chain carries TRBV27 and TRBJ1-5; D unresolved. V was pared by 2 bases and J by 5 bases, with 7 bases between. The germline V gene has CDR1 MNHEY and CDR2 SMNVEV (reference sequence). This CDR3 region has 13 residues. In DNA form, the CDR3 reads TGTGCCAGCAGTTTAGATGGGGATCAGCCCCAGCATTTT. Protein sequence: CASSLDGDQPQHF.